The next 15 T cell receptor beta chains were all read from a single sample in a study of radiotherapy plus CTLA-4 blockade in lung cancer (dated by TCRdb to 2016 to 2019). Library method: the immunoSEQ multiplex PCR assay. The table was pulled from immuneACCESS by TCRdb, which kept in-frame rearrangements only. Such tables lose some clones; where checked, under half of the loss comes from unresolved V genes, and the rest has no known cause. The table for this sample lists around 80,000 clones; just under 75% of them were counted only once. More than 9% of the sample is in the top ten clones. The input for sequencing was peripheral blood, taken from a patient treated with radiotherapy plus ipilimumab. The receptor source for this set is a human donor with non-small cell lung cancer whose response to radiotherapy plus ipilimumab could not be evaluated.

The gene calls are TRBV27 and TRBJ2-7, with D perhaps TRBD1 (7 bases). Germline V gene data show CDR1 as MNHEY and CDR2 as SMNVEV (reference sequence). V lost 3 bases to trimming and J lost 3 bases, with 18 bases between them. The CDR3 length is 16 residues. In DNA, the CDR3 is TGTGCCAGCAGTTTTGGAGGGGGCGGCCTAGACTACGAGCAGTACTTC. It specifies CASSFGGGGLDYEQYF.

This chain connects TRBV28 to TRBJ1-6, with TRBD1 matching 8 bases. The V segment lost 2 bases and the J segment 5 bases; nucleotides outside the gene matches: 8. Germline V lookup: CDR1 MDHEN, CDR2 SYDVKM. CDR3 length: 17 amino acids. CDR3 sequence: CASSLPQTGADNSPLHF. CDR3 coding DNA: TGTGCCAGCAGTTTACCTCAGACAGGGGCGGATAATTCACCCCTCCACTTT.

The chain is built from TRBV14 and TRBJ1-1, with D uncertain. Germline CDR1 and CDR2: SGHDN and FVKESK. V dropped 2 bases and J dropped 4 bases, with 8 bases sitting between them. This CDR3 region has 13 residues. DNA for the CDR3: TGTGCCAGCAGCCAACTATTCGGCACTGAAGCTTTCTTT. It is translated as CASSQLFGTEAFF.

The gene calls are TRBV7-3 and TRBJ2-3, with a possible D match to TRBD2 (5 bases). The V gene lost 5 bases and the J gene lost 4 bases, with 10 bases spanning the gap. The CDR3 loop spans 13 amino acids. From germline, CDR1 is SGHTA and CDR2 FQGTGA. The chain's CDR3 is CASSRGFSDTQYF. The CDR3 nucleotides read TGTGCCAGCAGCCGGGGATTTTCAGATACGCAGTATTTT.

The DNA for the CDR3 is TGTGCCAGCAGGGGACAGGGGGGGTCCGGGGAGCTGTTTTTT. Translation gives CASRGQGGSGELFF. The genes are TRBV6-5 and TRBJ2-2; TRBD1 matches 11 bases. Losses at the gene ends were 6 bases for V and 6 bases for J; bases not matched to a gene: 3. The CDR3 has 14 residues. CDR1 is MNHEY and CDR2 is SVGAGI in the germline V gene.

This clone was detected a few times. V gene TRBV5-1 combines with J gene TRBJ2-5, with D perhaps TRBD2 (5 bases). In germline, CDR1 is SGHRS, CDR2 YFSETQ. V was cut by 1 base and J by 7 bases, with 14 bases left in between. This CDR3 has 14 residues. CDR3 coding DNA: TGCGCCAGCAGCTTGACTCCCGCGGCGGGGACCCAGTACTTC. This gives the protein CASSLTPAAGTQYF. The complete variable domain, with remaining parts taken from reference TRBV5-1 and TRBJ2-5, reads KAGVTQTPRYLIKTRGQQVTLSCSPISGHRSVSWYQQTPGQGLQFLFEYFSETQRNKGNFPGRFSGRQFSNSRSEMNVSTLELGDSALYLCASSLTPAAGTQYFGPGTRLLVL.

The V gene is TRBV6-1, the J gene TRBJ1-1; 7 positions match TRBD1. From germline, CDR1 is MNHNS and CDR2 SASEGT. Trimming cost V 7 bases and J 1 base; bases outside gene matches: 6. The CDR3 runs to 14 residues. CDR3: CASKRQGENTEAFF. CDR3 sequence (DNA): TGTGCCAGCAAAAGACAGGGTGAGAACACTGAAGCTTTCTTT.

The genes are TRBV9 and TRBJ2-1; 7 nucleotides agree with TRBD2. V was pared by 0 bases and J by 9 bases, with 3 bases of the junction left unmatched. Germline CDR1 is SGDLS and CDR2 is YYNGEE. This CDR3 contains 13 residues. CDR3 nucleotide sequence: TGTGCCAGCAGCGTAGTGACTAGCATTGAGCAGTTCTTC. Translating gives CASSVVTSIEQFF.

The V call is TRBV6-1, the J call TRBJ1-3, with a possible D match to TRBD1 (5 bases). CDR1 and CDR2 from the germline V gene are MNHNS and SASEGT. The CDR3 has 17 amino acids. V was shortened by 2 bases and J by 0 bases, with 14 bases between the two germline ends. CDR3 sequence: CASSERAWGVSGNTIYF. For the CDR3, the DNA is TGTGCCAGCAGTGAAAGGGCCTGGGGGGTCTCTGGAAACACCATATATTTT.

This clone was detected a few times. The chain uses TRBV5-1 and TRBJ1-3; 7 bases fit TRBD1. This CDR3 has 15 amino acids. The V and J ends lost 2 bases and 2 bases, in that order; junction bases with no gene match: 4. Germline V CDR1 and CDR2: SGHRS, YFSETQ. CDR3: CASSLTGDPGNTIYF. The CDR3 bases are TGCGCCAGCAGCTTAACAGGGGATCCTGGAAACACCATATATTTT.

The V and J genes are TRBV30 and TRBJ2-7; 7 nucleotides match TRBD1. This CDR3 has 13 residues. Per germline, CDR1 GTSNPN and CDR2 SVGIG (reference sequence). J lost 4 bases, V lost 2 bases, and 5 bases had no gene match. CDR3 region: CAWSLWTGYEQYF. CDR3 nucleotides: TGTGCCTGGAGTCTGTGGACAGGTTACGAGCAGTACTTC.

This clone was detected a few times. The chain links TRBV5-1 to TRBJ2-7; TRBD2 matches at 13 bases. Trimming at V came to 3 bases and at J to 1 base, leaving 10 bases not matched to a gene. Germline loops: CDR1 SGHRS, CDR2 YFSETQ. The CDR3 loop spans 18 amino acids. The CDR3 region is CASSSRTSGSGESYEQYF. The CDR3 nucleotides read TGCGCCAGCAGCTCCAGGACTAGCGGGAGCGGGGAATCCTACGAGCAGTACTTC. The full variable domain, its missing parts supplied by reference TRBV5-1 and TRBJ2-7, is KAGVTQTPRYLIKTRGQQVTLSCSPISGHRSVSWYQQTPGQGLQFLFEYFSETQRNKGNFPGRFSGRQFSNSRSEMNVSTLELGDSALYLCASSSRTSGSGESYEQYFGPGTRLTVT.

The chain carries TRBV11-3 and TRBJ1-2; weak D call: TRBD1 (6 bases). This CDR3 spans 14 amino acids. Between the trimmed V and J ends, which lost 5 bases and 3 bases, there was a span of 13 bases. Germline CDR1 SGHNT, CDR2 YENEEA. CDR3 DNA: TGTGCCAGCAGCCCTAGGGGGGGGCACTATGGCTACACCTTC. This gives the protein CASSPRGGHYGYTF.

In its sample, this clone was seen once. This chain joins TRBV18 and TRBJ2-7, with D unresolved. CDR3 size: 13 residues. V was clipped by 3 bases and J by 7 bases, with 13 bases between them. Germline CDR1 is KGHSH and CDR2 is LQKENI. CDR3 residues: CASSPIVVGEQYF. For the CDR3, the DNA is TGTGCCAGCTCACCCATAGTGGTCGGGGAGCAGTACTTC.

This clone was detected a few times. J is TRBJ1-4 and V is TRBV6-5; TRBD1 aligns across 7 bases. The CDR3 is made up of 15 amino acids. The germline CDR1 and CDR2 sequences are MNHEY and SVGAGI. J gave up 6 bases and V 5 bases, and 9 bases lay outside the gene matches. CDR3 sequence reads: CASSGRHTGDEKLFF. For the CDR3, the DNA is TGTGCCAGCAGTGGGCGACACACAGGGGATGAAAAACTGTTTTTT.